The 5 T cell receptor beta chains below all came from one sample that was sequenced in a study of regulatory T cells in long-lasting Graves disease. With iRepertoire HTBI primers and Arm-PCR of CDR3 regions, TCR beta libraries were built. TCRdb re-called the multiplex PCR reads with MiXCR, one entry per CDR3 protein. This sample has about 430,000 distinct CDR3 sequences, with over 14% found just once. Sample time point: newly diagnosed GD, antithyroid drugs for less than 3 months. RNA isolated from PBMCs was used to make the TCR library. These data were also filed under a second study, of T cells in Graves' hyperthyroidism and ophthalmopathy.

Sequencing was performed on peripheral blood mononuclear cells (PBMCs), taken at new diagnosis, from a patient treated with antithyroid drugs. The receptors were sampled from a woman aged 40 to 55 with Graves disease.

The genes are TRBV6-5 and TRBJ1-1; D may be TRBD1 (5 bases). Trimming pared 4 bases from V and 6 bases from J, leaving 12 bases between. CDR1 is MNHEY, CDR2 SVGAGI, per germline. This CDR3 comprises 13 residues. CDR3: CASSFRGAPEAFF. The CDR3 bases are TGTGCCAGCAGTTTTAGAGGGGCCCCTGAAGCTTTCTTT.

This clonotype was observed at least ten times. The chain links TRBV3-1 to TRBJ1-1; D not resolved. Germline V CDR1 and CDR2: LGHDT, YNNKEL (reference sequence). Trimming left V 3 bases short and J 1 base short, with 3 bases between. This CDR3 comprises 12 residues. The CDR3 sequence: CASSHWNTEAFF. In DNA, the CDR3 is TGTGCCAGCAGCCACTGGAACACTGAAGCTTTCTTT.

This sequence joins TRBV7-9 and TRBJ2-2, with 7 bases aligning to TRBD1. V lost 7 bases and J lost 4; bases outside the gene matches: 6. Germline assignment: CDR1 SEHNR and CDR2 FQNEAQ (reference sequence). This CDR3 has 14 residues. CDR3 in amino acids: CASTRQGLTGELFF. The CDR3 coding sequence is TGTGCCAGCACCCGACAGGGCCTCACCGGGGAGCTGTTTTTT. The full variable domain, rest sourced from reference TRBV7-9 and TRBJ2-2, is DTGVSQNPRHKITKRGQNVTFRCDPISEHNRLYWYRQTLGQGPEFLTYFQNEAQLEKSRLLSDRFSAERPKGSFSTLEIQRTEQGDSAMYLCASTRQGLTGELFFGEGSRLTVL.

This clonotype appeared once. CDR3: CATSDRRYSGGRANTGELFF. In DNA form, the CDR3 reads TGTGCCACCAGTGACCGGAGGTATTCGGGGGGGCGAGCGAACACCGGGGAGCTGTTTTTT. This chain joins TRBV24-1 and TRBJ2-2; TRBD2 agrees at 8 bases. Losses at the gene ends were 4 bases for V and 0 bases for J; bases not matched to a gene: 15. This CDR3 comprises 20 residues. Per the germline V gene, CDR1 is KGHDR and CDR2 is SFDVKD.

This clonotype was seen many times. The V gene is TRBV28, the J gene TRBJ1-4; weak D call: TRBD1 (6 bases). CDR1 MDHEN and CDR2 SYDVKM come from the germline V gene. This CDR3 has 14 residues. The V and J ends lost 3 bases and 8 bases respectively, with 13 bases between them. CDR3 protein: CASSFWEGGEKLFF. CDR3 nucleotides: TGTGCCAGCAGTTTTTGGGAAGGGGGGGAAAAACTGTTTTTT.